Following are 6 T cell receptor beta chains from one sample sequenced in a study of blood T cells in healthy people across ages. A J-beta primer mix and a sample-barcoded 5' primer were used in a second PCR of about 7 to 12 cycles. TCRdb recomputed calls from the 5' RACE reads with MiXCR, one row per CDR3 protein. The profile covers 700,000 to 800,000 distinct CDR3 sequences, with around 40% appearing a single time and less than 25% taken by the ten largest. Input material: blood. The origin of the receptors is an older woman in good health.

The chain carries TRBV20-1 and TRBJ2-7; 8 positions match TRBD2. Germline V gene lookup returns CDR1 DFQATT and CDR2 SNEGSKA (reference sequence). With V trimmed by 0 bases and J by 2 bases, 6 bases remained unmatched. This CDR3 is 15 amino acids long. The CDR3 nucleotides are TGCAGTGCTAGAGACCCGCTCGGGGGGGCCTACGAGCAGTACTTC. It is translated as CSARDPLGGAYEQYF.

The V gene is TRBV6-2 or TRBV6-3, the J gene TRBJ1-2, with D perhaps TRBD1 (6 bases). Germline CDR1 and CDR2: MNHEY and SVGEGT. V was shortened by 4 bases and J by 7 bases, with 34 bases between the two germline ends. This CDR3 has 20 residues. The CDR3 loop reads CASSFPLRQGFTRSSTGYTF. The CDR3 DNA follows: TGTGCCAGCAGTTTCCCTCTTCGGCAGGGGTTCACCCGATCCTCAACTGGCTACACCTTC.

The chain employs TRBV20-1 and TRBJ2-1; D unclear. The CDR3 loop spans 13 amino acids. CDR1 is DFQATT, CDR2 SNEGSKA, per germline (reference sequence). V was trimmed by 5 bases and J by 10 bases, leaving 18 bases between them. The CDR3 loop is CSAGLRMDGEQFF. The CDR3 DNA is TGCAGTGCTGGTCTCCGAATGGATGGGGAGCAGTTCTTC.

The CDR3, as DNA: TGTGCCAGCAGCCGAGGACTATACTACGAGCAGTACTTC. Translated, it gives CASSRGLYYEQYF. The chain employs TRBV6-2 or TRBV6-3 and TRBJ2-7, with a possible D match to TRBD2 (6 bases). CDR3 length: 13 amino acids. V lost 6 bases and J lost 3, with 12 bases in between. CDR1 is MNHEY and CDR2 is SVGEGT in the germline V gene.

This clonotype was observed a few times. The V call is TRBV20-1, the J call TRBJ1-1; D is possibly TRBD1 (6 bases). V was cut by 4 bases and J by 5 bases, with 11 bases left in between. This CDR3 comprises 12 residues. Germline-derived CDR1 and CDR2 are DFQATT and SNEGSKA (reference sequence). This CDR3 reads CSAKIGGTEAFF. CDR3 nucleotide sequence: TGCAGTGCTAAGATAGGGGGGACTGAAGCTTTCTTT.

This clonotype came up many times. J is TRBJ2-1 and V is TRBV3-1; D may be TRBD2 (7 bases). Germline assignment: CDR1 LGHDT and CDR2 YNNKEL (reference sequence). Trimming left V 1 base short and J 6 bases short, with 10 bases between. The CDR3 loop spans 14 amino acids. CDR3 sequence (DNA): TGTGCCAGCAGCCAAGGAGGGGGGGGCAATGAGCAGTTCTTC. Translated: CASSQGGGGNEQFF.